The 22 T cell receptor beta chains below come from one sample, sequenced in a study of T cell repertoires in cytomegalovirus infection. No antigens are known for them. TCRdb re-called the reads through MiXCR, storing one row per CDR3 protein. Of around 900,000 distinct CDR3 sequences listed, roughly 30% are singletons. The input for sequencing was cultured CD8+ T cells from PBMCs, taken from culture after CMV antigen stimulation. These receptor sequences come from a human donor in good health (CMV status not recorded). Some clones in this sample may be carry-over from other donors' samples.

This clonotype showed up just a few times. This rearrangement joins TRBV7-9 to TRBJ1-1; possible D gene TRBD1, 5 bases. This CDR3 contains 16 residues. CDR1 is SEHNR, CDR2 FQNEAQ, per germline (reference sequence). The V end lost 3 bases, the J end lost 3 bases, and 17 bases lay between the germline ends. The CDR3 loop is CASSLGLFPAHTEAFF. The CDR3 nucleotides are TGTGCCAGCAGCTTGGGACTTTTCCCCGCGCACACTGAAGCTTTCTTT.

This clonotype was detected ten times or more. The chain combines TRBV11-2 with TRBJ1-1; 7 bases map to TRBD1. J gave up 1 base and V 5 bases, and 7 bases lay outside the gene matches. This CDR3 has 15 amino acids. In germline, CDR1 is SGHAT, CDR2 FQNNGV. CDR3 region: CASSANRGRNTEAFF. The CDR3 DNA follows: TGTGCCAGCAGCGCCAACAGGGGCAGGAACACTGAAGCTTTCTTT.

Points on this clonotype: The CDR3 does not end in the conserved phenylalanine or tryptophan, so this is likely a read error. V is TRBV7-6 and J is TRBJ2-1, with a possible D match to TRBD1 (5 bases). This CDR3 region has 14 residues. Germline V lookup: CDR1 SGHVS, CDR2 FNYEAQ. CDR3 coding DNA: TGTGCCAGCAGCTTCGGACACCTGTACAATAAGCAGTTCTTA. It is translated as CASSFGHLYNKQFL.

The J gene is TRBJ1-6, the V gene TRBV7-4; TRBD1 aligns across 9 bases. V shed 6 bases and J 10 bases; nucleotides not matched to a gene: 7. Germline values: CDR1 SGHVT, CDR2 SQSDAQ. The CDR3 sequence is 14 residues long. Here the CDR3 DNA reads TGTGCCAGCAGTTCCGGGACAGGGCGCTCACCCCTCCACTTT. Protein product: CASSSGTGRSPLHF.

There are a few counts of this clonotype. The genes are TRBV19 and TRBJ1-2; perhaps TRBD1 as D (5 bases). The germline CDR1 and CDR2 sequences are LNHDA and SQIVND (reference sequence). This CDR3 has 14 amino acids. V lost 5 bases, J lost 3 bases, and 13 bases lay in between. The chain's CDR3 is CASSAGMGDYGYTF. The DNA of the CDR3 is TGTGCCAGTAGTGCCGGTATGGGGGACTATGGCTACACCTTC.

This clonotype occurred a few times. This sequence joins TRBV9 and TRBJ2-7; perhaps TRBD1 as D (5 bases). This CDR3 has 16 amino acids. Germline V gives CDR1 SGDLS, CDR2 YYNGEE. Trimming stripped 4 bases from V and 1 base from J, with 18 bases between. CDR3 sequence (DNA): TGTGCCAGCAGCAAGTGGACATTTCTACCTTCCTACGAGCAGTACGTC. Protein sequence: CASSKWTFLPSYEQYV.

Only a few counts were recorded for this clonotype. In DNA form, the CDR3 reads TGTGCCAGTAGTACCCAGTTAGGCAATCAGCCCCAGCATTTT. Its protein product is CASSTQLGNQPQHF. The gene calls are TRBV19 and TRBJ1-5; D unresolved. CDR3 size: 14 residues. Trimming took 4 bases from V and 2 from J, leaving 9 bases between them. Per germline, CDR1 LNHDA and CDR2 SQIVND (reference sequence).

The chain employs TRBV4-1 and TRBJ2-5; 7 nucleotides agree with TRBD1. Germline CDR1 and CDR2: MGHRA and YSYEKL. V lost 5 bases and J lost 1; bases outside the gene matches: 13. This CDR3 region has 17 residues. CDR3 in DNA: TGCGCCAGCAGCAAGAGAGGATCCGGGACAGCCCAAGAGACCCAGTACTTC. This translates into CASSKRGSGTAQETQYF.

Written as DNA, the CDR3 is TGTGCCAGCAGCTTAGACCCTCCGGGACTAGCCGACAATGAGCAGTTCTTC. Translated: CASSLDPPGLADNEQFF. V and J are TRBV7-2 and TRBJ2-1; 9 bases are a match to TRBD2. V was clipped by 1 base and J by 5 bases; unmatched bases: 9. Germline-derived CDR1 and CDR2 are SGHTA and FQGNSA. CDR3 length: 17 amino acids. Drawing the rest from reference TRBV7-2 and TRBJ2-1, the complete variable domain is GAGVSQSPSNKVTEKGKDVELRCDPISGHTALYWYRQSLGQGLEFLIYFQGNSAPDKSGLPSDRFSAERTGGSVSTLTIQRTQQEDSAVYLCASSLDPPGLADNEQFFGPGTRLTVL.

This clonotype was found many times. This sequence joins TRBV7-2 and TRBJ2-3, with D possibly being TRBD2 (7 bases). Deletions cut 3 bases from V and 0 bases from J, with 10 bases between. This CDR3 is 15 amino acids long. Germline lookup yields CDR1 SGHTA and CDR2 FQGNSA. The CDR3 protein is CASSFRGASTDTQYF. The CDR3 coding sequence is TGTGCCAGCAGCTTCCGGGGGGCAAGCACAGATACGCAGTATTTT.

The gene calls are TRBV2 and TRBJ2-7; 7 bases map to TRBD2. This CDR3 is 11 amino acids long. In germline, CDR1 is SNHLY, CDR2 FYNNEI. V shed 8 bases, J shed 5 bases, and the junction held 3 bases outside the gene matches. CDR3 in DNA: TGTGCCAGCCCGCGGGGGAACGAGCAGTACGTC. Translating it yields CASPRGNEQYV.

This clonotype was seen a few times. The chain links TRBV7-6 to TRBJ1-1, with TRBD1 matching 8 bases. V was clipped by 1 base and J by 4 bases; unmatched bases: 11. CDR1 and CDR2 from the germline V gene are SGHVS and FNYEAQ. The CDR3 spans 17 residues. CDR3 sequence reads: CASSLGRTGYSGTEAFF. As DNA, the CDR3 is TGTGCCAGCAGCTTAGGAAGGACAGGGTATAGCGGCACTGAAGCTTTCTTT.

The chain joins TRBV6-2 or TRBV6-3 to TRBJ1-1; TRBD1 matches 10 bases. V gave up 7 bases and J gave up 4 bases; unmatched junction bases: 6. The CDR3 runs 14 residues. The germline gives CDR1 MNHEY, CDR2 SVGEGT. CDR3 sequence: CASTGTGVITEAFF. The CDR3 bases are TGTGCCAGCACCGGGACAGGGGTAATCACTGAAGCTTTCTTT.

This clonotype has more than one count but fewer than ten. This chain uses TRBV28 with TRBJ2-7; 12 positions match TRBD1. J gave up 7 bases and V 5 bases, and 6 bases lay outside the gene matches. The CDR3 length is 14 residues. Germline values: CDR1 MDHEN, CDR2 SYDVKM. CDR3: CASSRDRGRLEQYV. The CDR3, as DNA: TGTGCCAGCAGTCGGGACAGGGGGCGACTAGAGCAGTACGTC.

As concerns this clonotype: A read error may produce the germline difference seen at one junction end. The V and J genes are TRBV4-3 and TRBJ2-2; D possibly matches TRBD1 or TRBD2 (8 bases each). The CDR3 is made up of 14 amino acids. CDR1 LGHNA and CDR2 YSLEER come from the germline V gene. CDR3 nucleotides: TGCGCCAGCAGCCAAGGCAGGGGGCGGGGGGAACTGTTTTTT. Amino acid sequence: CASSQGRGRGELFF.

This clonotype was observed a few times. The chain combines TRBV6-8 with TRBJ1-1; D perhaps matches TRBD1 (5 bases). The CDR3 length is 19 residues. Germline V gene lookup returns CDR1 MNHGY and CDR2 SAAAGT. V lost 5 bases and J 3 bases, leaving 28 bases between the germline ends. DNA of the CDR3: TGTGCCAGCAGTCATAACCGAGGGGCCACTAGAAAGAGAGACACTGAAGCTTTCTTT. Protein sequence: CASSHNRGATRKRDTEAFF.

This clonotype was seen only a few times. This chain joins TRBV11-2 and TRBJ2-1; TRBD2 matches 14 bases. The germline V gene has CDR1 SGHAT and CDR2 FQNNGV. The CDR3 has 16 amino acids. Trimming cost V 4 bases and J 7 bases; bases outside gene matches: 6. The CDR3 nucleotides are TGTGCCAGCAGCTCTGCGACTAGCGGGGGGGTAAATGAGCAGTTCTTC. Protein sequence: CASSSATSGGVNEQFF.

CDR3 residues: CATSPAGDEDGYTF. The CDR3 nucleotides are TGTGCCACCAGCCCCGCAGGGGATGAGGATGGCTACACCTTC. The gene calls are TRBV15 and TRBJ1-2; maybe TRBD1 (6 bases). The CDR3 length is 14 residues. V was trimmed by 5 bases and J by 6 bases, leaving 16 bases between them. Germline-derived CDR1 and CDR2 are LNHNV and YYDKDF (reference sequence).

Points on this clonotype: A much bigger clone sits one base away, suggesting this may be a read error. The CDR3 DNA is TGTACCAGCAGCTTAAAGGGGGCTTACCTGTCCGAGCAGTACGTC. It codes for CTSSLKGAYLSEQYV. The genes are TRBV7-6 and TRBJ2-7; 7 bases fit TRBD1. The CDR3 has 15 amino acids. Germline CDR1 SGHVS, CDR2 FNYEAQ.

The chain joins TRBV7-6 to TRBJ2-7; D is tentatively TRBD1 or TRBD2 (6 bases each). CDR1 is SGHVS, CDR2 FNYEAQ, per germline. There are 13 residues in the CDR3. The V end was cut by 4 bases, the J end by 7 bases, with 14 bases between. The CDR3 here is CASSYSGAGEQYF. The CDR3 DNA reads as TGTGCCAGCAGCTACTCGGGGGCCGGTGAGCAGTACTTC.

The sample holds a few counts of this clonotype. The junction departs from the called germline gene at one end, perhaps through a read error. The CDR3 region has the DNA TGTGCTAGCAGCTCAAAATTGGGGACTGAAGCTTTCTTT. Translation: CASSSKLGTEAFF. V and J are TRBV7-7 and TRBJ1-1, with no clear D. This CDR3 contains 13 residues. CDR1 is SSHAT, CDR2 FNYEAQ, per germline (reference sequence).

Many counts were recorded for this clonotype. V and J are TRBV7-6 and TRBJ2-2; 8 bases are shared with TRBD1. V was pared by 5 bases and J by 6 bases, with 2 bases of the junction left unmatched. The CDR3 is 13 amino acids. Germline V gene data show CDR1 as SGHVS and CDR2 as FNYEAQ. The CDR3 loop is CASSVTGAGELFF. The CDR3 nucleotides read TGTGCCAGCAGCGTGACAGGGGCCGGGGAGCTGTTTTTT.